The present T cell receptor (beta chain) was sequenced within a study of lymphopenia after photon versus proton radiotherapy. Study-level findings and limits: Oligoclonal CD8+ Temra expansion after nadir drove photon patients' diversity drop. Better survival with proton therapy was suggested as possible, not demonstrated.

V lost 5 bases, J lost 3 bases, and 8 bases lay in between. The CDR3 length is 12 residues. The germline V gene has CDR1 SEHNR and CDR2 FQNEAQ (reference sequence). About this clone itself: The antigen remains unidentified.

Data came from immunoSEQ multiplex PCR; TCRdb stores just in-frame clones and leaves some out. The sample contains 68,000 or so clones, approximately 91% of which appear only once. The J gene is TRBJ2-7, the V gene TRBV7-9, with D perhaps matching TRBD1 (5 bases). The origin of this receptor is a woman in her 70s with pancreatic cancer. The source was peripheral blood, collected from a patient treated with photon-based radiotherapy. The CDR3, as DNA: TGTGCCAGCAGCATGGACATCTACGAGCAGTACTTC. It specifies CASSMDIYEQYF.